Below are 4 T cell receptor beta chains sequenced from a single sample in a study of early T cells in non-severe SARS-CoV-2 infection. In TCRdb, the 5' RACE reads were re-called with MiXCR into one record per CDR3 protein. The data contain roughly 48,000 distinct CDR3 sequences, 7% to 9% of them singletons. Input material: whole blood. The receptor source for this set is an adult who was a healthcare worker with PCR-confirmed SARS-CoV-2 infection or an uninfected control (not recorded which).

This clonotype was recorded many times. J is TRBJ2-1 and V is TRBV7-3; possibly TRBD1 for D (6 bases). V was trimmed by 5 bases and J by 6 bases, leaving 17 bases between them. The CDR3 contains 15 residues. Germline CDR1 SGHTA, CDR2 FQGTGA. The CDR3 DNA is TGTGCCAGCAGCATCACAGGGAGTGGGTCCAATGAGCAGTTCTTC. Translated: CASSITGSGSNEQFF. Full variable domain (missing parts from reference TRBV7-3 and TRBJ2-1): GAGVSQTPSNKVTEKGKYVELRCDPISGHTALYWYRQSLGQGPEFLIYFQGTGAADDSGLPNDRFFAVRPEGSVSTLKIQRTERGDSAVYLCASSITGSGSNEQFFGPGTRLTVL.

V is TRBV6-4 and J is TRBJ1-2; D possibly corresponds to TRBD1 (5 bases). CDR3 length: 13 residues. Deletions cut 0 bases from V and 3 bases from J, with 5 bases between. Germline V gene lookup returns CDR1 MRHNA and CDR2 SNTAGT. DNA for the CDR3: TGTGCCAGCAGTGACTCGGGACACTATGGCTACACCTTC. It encodes CASSDSGHYGYTF.

The chain links TRBV11-2 to TRBJ1-4; D unresolved. The CDR3 loop spans 14 amino acids. In germline, CDR1 is SGHAT, CDR2 FQNNGV. With 5 bases removed from V and 5 bases from J, the gap between germline ends came to 12 bases. The DNA for the CDR3 is TGTGCCAGCAGCCCGGGGAGGGCGAATGAAAAACTGTTTTTT. Residues: CASSPGRANEKLFF.

V usage is TRBV9 and J usage is TRBJ2-3; unclear D gene. The germline V gene encodes CDR1 SGDLS and CDR2 YYNGEE. This CDR3 is 15 amino acids long. V was clipped by 0 bases and J by 0 bases, with 8 bases between them. This chain's CDR3 is CASSVAVQSTDTQYF. The CDR3 nucleotides are TGTGCCAGCAGCGTAGCAGTCCAAAGCACAGATACGCAGTATTTT. The entire variable domain, with the rest obtained from reference TRBV9 and TRBJ2-3, is as follows: DSGVTQTPKHLITATGQRVTLRCSPRSGDLSVYWYQQSLDQGLQFLIQYYNGEERAKGNILERFSAQQFPDLHSELNLSSLELGDSALYFCASSVAVQSTDTQYFGPGTRLTVL.